The 12 T cell receptor beta chains given below trace back to one sample, sequenced in a study of blood T cell repertoires in COVID-19. The table came from immunoSEQ multiplex PCR; TCRdb's copy has only in-frame clones and leaves some out. The repertoire holds about 140,000 clones, roughly four fifths seen once, with less than 9.5% in the top ten. Material for sequencing was peripheral blood. All receptors come from a human donor in a cohort sampled during active COVID-19.

The sample holds one count of this clone. This chain links TRBV19 with TRBJ2-3; the D gene is possibly TRBD1 (7 bases). Germline V gives CDR1 LNHDA, CDR2 SQIVND (reference sequence). V was shortened by 3 bases and J by 1 base, with 14 bases between the two germline ends. This CDR3 contains 16 residues. The CDR3 nucleotides read TGTGCCAGTAGTATCCTACAGGGGACTGGCACAGATACGCAGTATTTT. This sequence encodes CASSILQGTGTDTQYF.

This clone came up once. This rearrangement joins TRBV5-4 to TRBJ2-1; tentative D call: TRBD1 (6 bases). Trimming shortened V by 4 bases and J by 2 bases, and 16 bases separated the two germline ends. Germline V gene data show CDR1 as SGHNT and CDR2 as YYREEE (reference sequence). CDR3 length: 16 residues. The DNA for the CDR3 is TGTGCCAGCAGCATCACGACGGGACAAGCCTACAATGAGCAGTTCTTC. It translates to CASSITTGQAYNEQFF.

The chain is built from TRBV11-2 and TRBJ1-5; the D gene is possibly TRBD1 (5 bases). CDR3 length equals 14 residues. Germline V CDR1 and CDR2: SGHAT, FQNNGV. The ends were cut back, 5 bases at V and 0 bases at J, with 8 bases in the middle. The CDR3 loop reads CASSPGNSNQPQHF. The CDR3, as DNA: TGTGCCAGCAGCCCAGGGAATAGCAATCAGCCCCAGCATTTT. The entire variable domain, with the rest obtained from reference TRBV11-2 and TRBJ1-5, is as follows: EAGVAQSPRYKIIEKRQSVAFWCNPISGHATLYWYQQILGQGPKLLIQFQNNGVVDDSQLPKDRFSAERLKGVDSTLKIQPAKLEDSAVYLCASSPGNSNQPQHFGDGTRLSIL.

CDR3 region: CAKGVGQTHYNSPLHF. CDR3 nucleotide sequence: TGTGCCAAAGGGGTGGGACAGACCCACTATAATTCACCCCTCCACTTT. This chain joins TRBV21-1 and TRBJ1-6; the DNA was not used to check the table's D call, TRBD1. TRBV21-1 is noted as a pseudogene. There are 16 residues in the CDR3.

In this sample, this clone turned up once. The genes are TRBV19 and TRBJ1-6, with D uncertain. Germline V gene sequence: CDR1 LNHDA, CDR2 SQIVND (reference sequence). The CDR3 is made up of 13 amino acids. V shed 2 bases and J shed 5 bases, with 4 bases lying between them. CDR3 sequence: CASSIIDNSPLHF. CDR3 nucleotides: TGTGCCAGTAGTATAATCGATAATTCACCCCTCCACTTT. The whole variable domain, remainder taken from reference TRBV19 and TRBJ1-6, is DGGITQSPKYLFRKEGQNVTLSCEQNLNHDAMYWYRQDPGQGLRLIYYSQIVNDFQKGDIAEGYSVSREKKESFPLTVTSAQKNPTAFYLCASSIIDNSPLHFGNGTRLTVT.

V and J are TRBV6-6 and TRBJ2-3; 9 nucleotides align to TRBD2. The CDR3 extends over 14 amino acids. Germline V lookup: CDR1 MNHNY, CDR2 SVGAGI (reference sequence). Germline trimming cut 6 bases from V and 4 bases from J; bases unmatched to any gene: 5. CDR3 in DNA: TGTGCCAGCAGGGCCAGCGGGGGGCCAGATACGCAGTATTTT. Amino acid sequence: CASRASGGPDTQYF.

V usage is TRBV6-5 and J usage is TRBJ1-2, with D possibly TRBD1 on 6 matching bases. In germline, CDR1 is MNHEY, CDR2 SVGAGI. V lost 2 bases and J 3 bases, leaving 13 bases between the germline ends. The CDR3 has 15 amino acids. Here the CDR3 reads CASSYGTRMDYGYTF. In nucleotides, the CDR3 is TGTGCCAGCAGTTACGGGACACGCATGGACTATGGCTACACCTTC.

The gene calls are TRBV20-1 and TRBJ2-2; the match to TRBD2 covers 7 bases. V was clipped by 3 bases and J by 5 bases; unmatched bases: 9. There are 15 residues in the CDR3. The V gene's germline CDR1 is DFQATT and CDR2 SNEGSKA (reference sequence). The CDR3 sequence is CSASLGGSYTGELFF. The CDR3 nucleotides read TGCAGTGCTAGTCTGGGGGGGTCGTATACCGGGGAGCTGTTTTTT.

The chain joins TRBV6-1 to TRBJ2-2; 10 nucleotides align to TRBD1. This CDR3 is 16 amino acids long. With V trimmed by 2 bases and J by 8 bases, 8 bases remained unmatched. Per germline, CDR1 MNHNS and CDR2 SASEGT. CDR3 region: CASSEIGTGVAGELFF. The CDR3 region has the DNA TGTGCCAGCAGTGAAATTGGGACAGGGGTTGCGGGGGAGCTGTTTTTT.

The chain couples TRBV18 to TRBJ2-5, with D possibly matching TRBD2 (6 bases). Germline values: CDR1 KGHSH, CDR2 LQKENI. CDR3 length: 15 residues. The V end lost 5 bases, the J end lost 4 bases, and 17 bases lay between the germline ends. CDR3 DNA: TGTGCCAGCTCAACCAGTTTTGAGGGAGGAGAGACCCAGTACTTC. As protein: CASSTSFEGGETQYF.

The chain links TRBV11-2 to TRBJ1-1; D unclear. Germline CDR1 SGHAT, CDR2 FQNNGV. Trimming stripped 1 base from V and 4 bases from J, with 10 bases between. This CDR3 has 14 residues. The CDR3 region is CASSLVLWPTEAFF. CDR3 bases: TGTGCCAGCAGCTTAGTCCTTTGGCCCACTGAAGCTTTCTTT.

The chain recombines TRBV14 with TRBJ1-1; D is undetermined. V lost 4 bases and J lost 4, with 13 bases in between. The CDR3 extends over 14 amino acids. In germline, CDR1 is SGHDN, CDR2 FVKESK. The CDR3 DNA sequence: TGTGCCAGCAGCCGCGACATCCTGGGCACTGAAGCTTTCTTT. Amino acids: CASSRDILGTEAFF.